This section outlines one T cell receptor beta chain sequence together with its context. The target antigen is unknown. The CDR3 length is 18 residues. The germline V gene encodes CDR1 SGHVS and CDR2 FNYEAQ. V lost 6 bases, J lost 7 bases, and 20 bases stayed unmatched. This entry comes from a study of long-term antiretroviral therapy in people with HIV. Findings of the study overall: Clonal populations expanded prior to ART predominated within the repertoire at all time points. Diversity went up after ART and still fell short of transplant donor controls.

Treatment locations for all participants with HIV were in the United States. Researchers ran immunoSEQ v3.0 at survey level. Sequenced by immunoSEQ multiplex PCR; TCRdb stores in-frame clones only, minus some. The sample shows 20,000 to 30,000 clones, about 80% of them seen only once. The TCR originated in a woman between 40 and 50 years old with HIV. Sequenced here: unsorted PBMCs, sampled 1.2 years after starting antiretroviral therapy. The V gene is TRBV7-6, the J gene TRBJ1-1; TRBD1 matches at 10 bases. This chain's CDR3 is CASSPHPLWGQGTLEAFF. The CDR3 nucleotides are TGTGCCAGCAGTCCTCATCCCTTGTGGGGACAGGGGACCCTTGAAGCTTTCTTT.